These 21 T cell receptor beta chains originate from one sample sequenced in a study of blood T cell repertoires in COVID-19. Only in-frame clones appear in the TCRdb table, and some are missing; sequencing was by immunoSEQ multiplex PCR. The sample has roughly 40,000 clones; 86% are singletons. Sequences were obtained from peripheral blood. The origin of the receptors is a man in his forties or fifties with active COVID-19.

The gene calls are TRBV7-8 and TRBJ2-1, with a possible D match to TRBD2 (6 bases). The germline V gene encodes CDR1 SGHVS and CDR2 FQNEAQ. This CDR3 is built from 15 residues. V lost 1 base, J lost 5 bases, and 12 bases lay in between. The CDR3 here is CASSLGPSAHNEQFF. The CDR3 nucleotides are TGTGCCAGCAGCTTAGGCCCTAGCGCCCACAATGAGCAGTTCTTC.

The chain combines TRBV18 with TRBJ2-5, with TRBD2 matching 8 bases. Germline V gene data show CDR1 as KGHSH and CDR2 as LQKENI. The CDR3 loop spans 16 amino acids. With 6 bases clipped from V and 5 bases from J, the junction kept 14 bases outside the gene matches. The CDR3 loop is CASSSSGGSGGETQYF. The DNA of the CDR3 is TGTGCCAGCTCTTCTTCGGGAGGGTCCGGGGGTGAGACCCAGTACTTC.

This chain links TRBV5-4 with TRBJ2-7, with 9 bases identical to TRBD2. Germline V gene lookup returns CDR1 SGHNT and CDR2 YYREEE (reference sequence). The CDR3 has 17 residues. The trim removed 0 bases at V and 0 bases at J, leaving 7 bases unmatched. CDR3: CASSLEAGGSSSYEQYF. CDR3 sequence (DNA): TGTGCCAGCAGCTTGGAAGCGGGAGGCTCGAGCTCCTACGAGCAGTACTTC.

V and J are TRBV4-1 and TRBJ2-3, with 9 bases identical to TRBD2. Germline CDR1 reads MGHRA; CDR2 reads YSYEKL. The V gene end was trimmed by 4 bases and the J gene end by 4 bases; junction bases not matched to a gene: 6. CDR3 length equals 15 residues. CDR3 loop: CASSPRTSESDTQYF. The CDR3 coding sequence is TGCGCCAGCAGCCCGCGGACTAGCGAGTCAGATACGCAGTATTTT.

The chain has TRBV7-2 and TRBJ1-5; tentatively, D is TRBD1 (6 bases). The V end was cut by 7 bases, the J end by 12 bases, with 22 bases between. The CDR3 runs to 14 residues. Germline V gene sequence: CDR1 SGHTA, CDR2 FQGNSA. Here the CDR3 DNA reads TGTGCCAGCACCCCGAGGGGAGAGGACAGCCACCAGCATTTT. It codes for CASTPRGEDSHQHF.

In this sample, this clone turned up once. This rearrangement joins TRBV20-1 to TRBJ1-2; 7 positions agree with TRBD1. After removal of 3 bases from V and 8 bases from J, the junction contained 6 bases not matched to a gene. Per the germline V gene, CDR1 is DFQATT and CDR2 is SNEGSKA (reference sequence). CDR3 length: 12 amino acids. The CDR3 DNA reads as TGCAGTGCTAGTGAGGGGGCGCGGGGCTACACCTTC. Translation: CSASEGARGYTF.

This chain uses TRBV3-1 (or the pseudogene TRBV3-2) with TRBJ1-1; TRBD1 matches at 7 bases. CDR1 and CDR2 from the germline V gene are LGHDT and YNNKEL (reference sequence). J was trimmed by 8 bases and V by 4 bases; bases with no gene match: 7. CDR3 length: 13 amino acids. The DNA for the CDR3 is TGTGCCAGCAGCCCCGTTAGGGACAGCGAAGCTTTCTTT. Amino acids: CASSPVRDSEAFF.

The chain joins TRBV25-1 to TRBJ2-5; 7 bases are a match to TRBD1. Germline V gives CDR1 MGHDK, CDR2 SYGVNS. The CDR3 covers 17 residues. The J segment lost 0 bases and the V segment lost 9 bases, leaving 16 bases of the junction unmatched. CDR3 loop: CASSRGQQLLYQETQYF. CDR3 nucleotides: TGTGCCAGTTCTAGGGGGCAACAGCTTTTGTACCAAGAGACCCAGTACTTC.

The chain is built from TRBV6-6 and TRBJ2-1, with D uncertain. Trimming removed 0 bases from V and 5 bases from J, with 8 bases in between. The CDR3 is 14 residues long. Germline CDR1 is MNHNY and CDR2 is SVGAGI (reference sequence). The CDR3 region is CASSYSTGNNEQFF. The CDR3 nucleotides read TGTGCCAGCAGTTACTCGACGGGTAACAATGAGCAGTTCTTC.

The chain is built from TRBV27 and TRBJ2-7, with a weak D call TRBD2 (5 bases). This CDR3 region has 12 residues. Germline lookup yields CDR1 MNHEY and CDR2 SMNVEV (reference sequence). V dropped 8 bases and J dropped 3 bases, with 11 bases sitting between them. The CDR3 sequence is CASAGVGYEQYF. The CDR3 nucleotides read TGTGCCAGCGCGGGTGTGGGCTACGAGCAGTACTTC.

The chain is built from TRBV5-1 and TRBJ1-6, with D possibly matching TRBD1 (5 bases). V was shortened by 4 bases and J by 10 bases, with 21 bases between the two germline ends. The CDR3 runs 16 residues. Germline V CDR1 and CDR2: SGHRS, YFSETQ. The chain's CDR3 is CASSPRFSQGISPLHF. The CDR3, as DNA: TGCGCCAGCAGCCCGCGGTTTTCGCAGGGTATCTCACCCCTCCACTTT.

The genes are TRBV19 and TRBJ2-3, with D tentatively TRBD2 (5 bases). CDR3 size: 15 residues. Germline V gene lookup returns CDR1 LNHDA and CDR2 SQIVND (reference sequence). Trimming removed 5 bases at V and 2 bases at J, with 14 bases between. CDR3 in amino acids: CASSSGLAFTDTQYF. DNA for the CDR3: TGTGCCAGTAGTTCTGGACTTGCCTTCACAGATACGCAGTATTTT.

This clone was observed once. The chain is built from TRBV29-1 and TRBJ1-3, with D unclear. This CDR3 is built from 13 residues. Germline V gene sequence: CDR1 SQVTM, CDR2 ANQGSEA. The V end lost 5 bases, the J end lost 0 bases, and 8 bases lay between the germline ends. The DNA of the CDR3 is TGCAGCGTTCGGAGGAGCTCTGGAAACACCATATATTTT. Protein: CSVRRSSGNTIYF.

This clone was seen only once. The genes are TRBV5-1 and TRBJ1-2, with D unresolved. V lost 0 bases, J lost 5 bases, and 14 bases lay in between. The CDR3 extends over 15 amino acids. Germline CDR1 reads SGHRS; CDR2 reads YFSETQ. CDR3 DNA: TGCGCCAGCAGCTTGGAACAGATCTTTCCGTATGGCTACACCTTC. It specifies CASSLEQIFPYGYTF.

The chain has TRBV7-6 and TRBJ2-2; D is possibly TRBD2 (5 bases). Trimming pared 5 bases from V and 5 bases from J, leaving 12 bases between. CDR3 length: 14 residues. Germline V gives CDR1 SGHVS, CDR2 FNYEAQ. Written as DNA, the CDR3 is TGTGCCAGCAGCCCCTCCGGGGTTACCGGGGAGCTGTTTTTT. Translated: CASSPSGVTGELFF.

In its sample, this clone ranks as medium-sized. The V gene is TRBV19, the J gene TRBJ2-7, with 7 bases identical to TRBD1. V gave up 4 bases and J gave up 5 bases; unmatched junction bases: 8. The V gene's germline CDR1 is LNHDA and CDR2 SQIVND (reference sequence). This CDR3 is 14 amino acids long. The CDR3 is CASSRTGGFDEQYF. The DNA for the CDR3 is TGTGCCAGTAGTAGGACAGGAGGTTTTGACGAGCAGTACTTC.

This rearrangement joins TRBV5-1 to TRBJ1-2; D remains unclear. The germline gives CDR1 SGHRS, CDR2 YFSETQ. This CDR3 is 13 amino acids long. Trimming removed 2 bases at V and 6 bases at J, with 11 bases between. In DNA, the CDR3 is TGCGCCAGCAGCTTTAGCGGTTCTGATGGCTACACCTTC. The encoded protein is CASSFSGSDGYTF.

This chain connects TRBV29-1 to TRBJ2-5, with D perhaps matching TRBD1 (6 bases). Germline CDR1 SQVTM, CDR2 ANQGSEA. V was cut by 4 bases and J by 4 bases, with 19 bases left in between. This CDR3 region has 15 residues. CDR3 region: CSVVGAAQGGETQYF. CDR3 nucleotides: TGCAGCGTTGTAGGGGCGGCACAGGGTGGAGAGACCCAGTACTTC.

The chain couples TRBV28 to TRBJ2-1; D is undetermined. Trimming cost V 6 bases and J 4 bases, with 19 bases left between them. The germline gives CDR1 MDHEN, CDR2 SYDVKM. The CDR3 loop spans 16 amino acids. CDR3 sequence reads: CASSPTKPGLYNEQFF. In DNA, the CDR3 is TGTGCCAGCAGCCCTACTAAACCCGGCCTGTACAATGAGCAGTTCTTC.

This sequence joins TRBV11-2 and TRBJ2-7; perhaps TRBD2 as D (7 bases). The CDR3 covers 16 residues. The ends were cut back, 2 bases at V and 4 bases at J, with 18 bases in the middle. Germline CDR1 and CDR2: SGHAT and FQNNGV. This CDR3 reads CASSLTPEGGGYEQYF. The CDR3, as DNA: TGTGCCAGCAGCTTAACCCCAGAGGGGGGGGGATACGAGCAGTACTTC.

The chain links TRBV6-2 or TRBV6-3 to TRBJ2-1; tentative D call: TRBD2 (5 bases). The V gene's germline CDR1 is MNHEY and CDR2 SVGEGT. The V end was cut by 6 bases, the J end by 8 bases, with 20 bases between. The CDR3 length is 15 residues. In DNA, the CDR3 is TGTGCCAGCAGCTTTCTCGGGATTTTGGCCGATGAGCAGTTCTTC. Its protein product is CASSFLGILADEQFF.